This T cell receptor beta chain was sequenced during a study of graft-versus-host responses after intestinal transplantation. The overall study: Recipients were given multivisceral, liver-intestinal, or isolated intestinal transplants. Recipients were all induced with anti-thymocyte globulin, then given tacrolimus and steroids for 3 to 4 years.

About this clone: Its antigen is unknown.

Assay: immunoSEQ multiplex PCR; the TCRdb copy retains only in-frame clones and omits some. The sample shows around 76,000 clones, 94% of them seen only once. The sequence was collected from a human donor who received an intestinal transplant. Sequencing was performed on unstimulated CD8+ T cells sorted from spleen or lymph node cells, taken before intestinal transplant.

CDR3 DNA: TGTGCCAGCAGTTGCCCTGCTGGACTAGCGAATGAGCAGTTCTTC. It is translated as CASSCPAGLANEQFF. The gene calls are TRBV28 and TRBJ2-1; 9 bases line up with TRBD2. Losses at the gene ends were 4 bases for V and 7 bases for J; bases not matched to a gene: 8. CDR3 length: 15 residues. Germline assignment: CDR1 MDHEN and CDR2 SYDVKM.